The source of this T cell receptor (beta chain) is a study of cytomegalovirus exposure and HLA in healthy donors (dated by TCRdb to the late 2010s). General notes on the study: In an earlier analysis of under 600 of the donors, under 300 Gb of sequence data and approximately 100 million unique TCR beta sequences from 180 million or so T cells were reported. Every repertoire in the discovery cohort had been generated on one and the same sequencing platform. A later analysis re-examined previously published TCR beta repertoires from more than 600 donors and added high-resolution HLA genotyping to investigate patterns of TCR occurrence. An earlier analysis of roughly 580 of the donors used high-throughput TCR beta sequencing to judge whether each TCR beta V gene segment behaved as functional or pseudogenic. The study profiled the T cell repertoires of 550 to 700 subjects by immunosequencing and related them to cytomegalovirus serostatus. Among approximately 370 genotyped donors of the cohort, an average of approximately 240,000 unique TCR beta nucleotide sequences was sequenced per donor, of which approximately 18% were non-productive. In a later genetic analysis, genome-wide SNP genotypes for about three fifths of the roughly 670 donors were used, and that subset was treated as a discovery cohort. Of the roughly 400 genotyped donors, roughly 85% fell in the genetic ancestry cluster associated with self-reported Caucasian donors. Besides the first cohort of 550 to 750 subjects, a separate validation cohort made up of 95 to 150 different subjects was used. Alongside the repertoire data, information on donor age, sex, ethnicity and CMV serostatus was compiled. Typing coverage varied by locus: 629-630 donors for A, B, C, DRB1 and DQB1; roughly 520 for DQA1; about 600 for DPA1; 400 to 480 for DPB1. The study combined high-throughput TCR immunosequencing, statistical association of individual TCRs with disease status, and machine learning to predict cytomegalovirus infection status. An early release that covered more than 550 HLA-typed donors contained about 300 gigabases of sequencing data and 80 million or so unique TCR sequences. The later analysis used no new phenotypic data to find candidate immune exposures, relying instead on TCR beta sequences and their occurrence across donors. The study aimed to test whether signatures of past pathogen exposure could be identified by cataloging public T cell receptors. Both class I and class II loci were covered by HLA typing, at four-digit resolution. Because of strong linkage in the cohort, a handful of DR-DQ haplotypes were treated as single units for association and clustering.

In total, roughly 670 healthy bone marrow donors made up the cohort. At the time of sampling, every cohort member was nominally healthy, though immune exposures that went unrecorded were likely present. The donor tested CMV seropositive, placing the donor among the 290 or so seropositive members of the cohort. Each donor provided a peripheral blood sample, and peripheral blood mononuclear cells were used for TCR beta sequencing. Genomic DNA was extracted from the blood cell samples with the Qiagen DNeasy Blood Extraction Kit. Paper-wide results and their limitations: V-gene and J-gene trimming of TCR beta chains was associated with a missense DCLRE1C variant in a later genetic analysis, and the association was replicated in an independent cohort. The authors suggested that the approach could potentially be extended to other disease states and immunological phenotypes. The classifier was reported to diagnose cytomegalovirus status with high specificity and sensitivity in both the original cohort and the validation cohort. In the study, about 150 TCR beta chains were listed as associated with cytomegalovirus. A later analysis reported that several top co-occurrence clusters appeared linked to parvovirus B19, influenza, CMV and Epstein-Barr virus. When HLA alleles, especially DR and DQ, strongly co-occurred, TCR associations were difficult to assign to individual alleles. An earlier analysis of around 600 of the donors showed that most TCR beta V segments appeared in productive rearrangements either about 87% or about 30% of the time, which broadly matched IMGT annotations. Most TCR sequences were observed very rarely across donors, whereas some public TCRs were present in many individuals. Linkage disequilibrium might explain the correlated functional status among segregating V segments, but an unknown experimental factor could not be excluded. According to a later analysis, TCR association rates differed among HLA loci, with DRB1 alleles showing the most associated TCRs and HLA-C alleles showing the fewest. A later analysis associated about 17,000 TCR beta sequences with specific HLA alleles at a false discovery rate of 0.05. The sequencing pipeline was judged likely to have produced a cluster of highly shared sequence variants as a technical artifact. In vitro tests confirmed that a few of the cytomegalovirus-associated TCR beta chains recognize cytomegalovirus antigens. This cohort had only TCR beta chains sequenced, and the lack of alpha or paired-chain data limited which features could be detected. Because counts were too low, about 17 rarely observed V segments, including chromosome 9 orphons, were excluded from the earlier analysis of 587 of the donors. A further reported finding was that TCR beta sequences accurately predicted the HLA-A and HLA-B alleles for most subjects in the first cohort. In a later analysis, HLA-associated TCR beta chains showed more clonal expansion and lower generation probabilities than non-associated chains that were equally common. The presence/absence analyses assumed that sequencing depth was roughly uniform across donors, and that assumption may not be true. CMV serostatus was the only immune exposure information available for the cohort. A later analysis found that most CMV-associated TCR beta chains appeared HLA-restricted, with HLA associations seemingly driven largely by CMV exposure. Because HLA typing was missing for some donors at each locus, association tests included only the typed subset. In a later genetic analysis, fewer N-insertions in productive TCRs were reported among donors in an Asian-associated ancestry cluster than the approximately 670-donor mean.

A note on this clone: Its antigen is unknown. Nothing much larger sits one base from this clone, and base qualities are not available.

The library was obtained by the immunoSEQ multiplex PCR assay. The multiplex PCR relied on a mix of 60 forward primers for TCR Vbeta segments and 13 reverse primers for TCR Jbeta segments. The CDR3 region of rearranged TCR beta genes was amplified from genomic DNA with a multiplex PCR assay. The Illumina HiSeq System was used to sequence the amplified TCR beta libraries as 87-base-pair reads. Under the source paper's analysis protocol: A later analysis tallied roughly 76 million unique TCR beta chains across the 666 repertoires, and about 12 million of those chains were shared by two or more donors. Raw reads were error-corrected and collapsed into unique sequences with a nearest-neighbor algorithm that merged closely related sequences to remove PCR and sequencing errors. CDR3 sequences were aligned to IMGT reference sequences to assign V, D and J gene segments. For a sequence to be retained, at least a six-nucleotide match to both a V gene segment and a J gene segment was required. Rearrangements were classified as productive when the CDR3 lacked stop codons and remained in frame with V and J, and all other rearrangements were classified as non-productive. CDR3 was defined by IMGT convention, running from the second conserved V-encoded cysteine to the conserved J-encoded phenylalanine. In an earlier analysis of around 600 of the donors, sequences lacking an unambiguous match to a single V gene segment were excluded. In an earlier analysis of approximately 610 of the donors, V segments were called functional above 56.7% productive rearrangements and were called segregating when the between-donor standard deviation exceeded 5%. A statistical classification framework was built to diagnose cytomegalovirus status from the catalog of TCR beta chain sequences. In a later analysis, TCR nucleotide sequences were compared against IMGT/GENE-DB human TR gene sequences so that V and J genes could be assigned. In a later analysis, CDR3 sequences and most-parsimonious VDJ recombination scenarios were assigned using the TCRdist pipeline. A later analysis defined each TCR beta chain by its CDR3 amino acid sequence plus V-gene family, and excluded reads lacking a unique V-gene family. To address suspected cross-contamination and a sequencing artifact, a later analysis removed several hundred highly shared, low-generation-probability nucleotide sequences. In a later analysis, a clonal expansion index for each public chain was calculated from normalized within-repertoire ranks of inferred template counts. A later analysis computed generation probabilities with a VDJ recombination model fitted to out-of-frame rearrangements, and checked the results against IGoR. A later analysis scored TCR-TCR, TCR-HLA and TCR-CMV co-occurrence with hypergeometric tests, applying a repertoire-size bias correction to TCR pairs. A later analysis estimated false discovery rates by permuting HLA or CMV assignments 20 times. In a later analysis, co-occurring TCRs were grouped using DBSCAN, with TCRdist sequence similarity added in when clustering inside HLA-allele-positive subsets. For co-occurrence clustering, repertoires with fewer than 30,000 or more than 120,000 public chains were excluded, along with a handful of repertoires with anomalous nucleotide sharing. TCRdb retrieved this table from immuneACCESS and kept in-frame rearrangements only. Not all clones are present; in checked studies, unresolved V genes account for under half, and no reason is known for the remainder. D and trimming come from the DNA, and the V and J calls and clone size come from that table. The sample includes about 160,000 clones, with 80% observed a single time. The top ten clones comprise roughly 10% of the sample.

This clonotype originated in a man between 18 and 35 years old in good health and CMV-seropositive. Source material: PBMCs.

The CDR3 amino acid sequence is: CASSQGEVRGLSYNEQFF. The DNA sequence follows: TGCGCCAGCAGCCAAGGAGAGGTCAGGGGGCTCTCCTACAATGAGCAGTTCTTC. In this chain, TRBV4-1 is recombined with TRBJ2-1, with TRBD1 identical over 8 junction bases. Relative to germline, V is missing 1 base and J is missing 0 bases, with 8 bases of the junction outside any gene match. As encoded in the germline V gene, CDR1 is MGHRA while CDR2 is YSYEKL. The CDR3 numbers 18 residues from cysteine through phenylalanine. The read is trimmed to its CDR3 DNA, 54 bases read in frame from base 1.